This T cell receptor (beta chain) was recovered during a study of blood T cells in healthy people across ages. CDR1 and CDR2 (germline): SGHRS, YFSETQ. The CDR3 has 14 residues. Trimming removed 1 base from V and 6 bases from J, with 12 bases in between. Through a sample-barcoded 5' primer and a J-beta primer mix, a second PCR was run for roughly 7 to 12 cycles. TCRdb recomputed calls from the 5' RACE reads with MiXCR, one row per CDR3 protein. The sample carries hundreds of thousands of distinct CDR3 sequences, about 24% recorded once. This clonotype turned up a few times. The specimen was blood. This TCR came from a man aged 65 to 85 in good health. V and J are TRBV5-1 and TRBJ2-3; D ambiguous. CDR3: CASSLPDHTDTQYF. Here the CDR3 DNA reads TGCGCCAGCAGCTTGCCAGACCACACCGATACGCAGTATTTT.